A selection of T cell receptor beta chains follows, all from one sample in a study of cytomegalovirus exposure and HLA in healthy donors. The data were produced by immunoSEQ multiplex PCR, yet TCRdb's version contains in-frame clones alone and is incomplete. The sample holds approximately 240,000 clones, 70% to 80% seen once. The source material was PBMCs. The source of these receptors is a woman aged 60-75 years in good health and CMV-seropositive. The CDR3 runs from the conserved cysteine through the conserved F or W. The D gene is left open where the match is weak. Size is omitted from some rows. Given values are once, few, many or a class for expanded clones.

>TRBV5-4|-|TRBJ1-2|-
TGTGCCTCTACCCAAGTAAAAGGGAGCTATGGCTACACCTTC
CASTQVKGSYGYTF
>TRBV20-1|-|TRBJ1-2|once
TGCAGTGCTAGAGACAGGGAATTTTACACCTTC
CSARDREFYTF
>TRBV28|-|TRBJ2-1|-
TGTGCCAGCACAGGACACCTAAACTACAATGAGCAGTTCTTC
CASTGHLNYNEQFF
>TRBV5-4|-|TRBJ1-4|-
TGTGCCAGCAGCTTAGAGCCTACTAATGAAAAACTGTTTTTT
CASSLEPTNEKLFF
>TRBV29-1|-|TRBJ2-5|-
TGCAGCGTTGTATTACAGGGCCAAGAGACCCAGTACTTC
CSVVLQGQETQYF
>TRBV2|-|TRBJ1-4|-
TGTGCCAGCAGAGCGAAGGACGGGGGGAATGAAAAACTGTTTTTT
CASRAKDGGNEKLFF
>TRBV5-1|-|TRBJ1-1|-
TGCGCCAGCAGCTCCCAAGGCGGGGAAACTGAAGCTTTCTTT
CASSSQGGETEAFF
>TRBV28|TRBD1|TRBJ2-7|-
TGTGCCAGCAGTTTACCACAGGGGTACGGCTACGAGCAGTACTTC
CASSLPQGYGYEQYF
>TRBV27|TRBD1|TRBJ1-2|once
TGTGCCAGCAGCAAGGACAGGGATTGGGGGAACTATGGCTACACCTTC
CASSKDRDWGNYGYTF
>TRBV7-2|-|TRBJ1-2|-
TGTGCCAGCAGCGCAGGACTATTTACGTATGGCTACACCTTC
CASSAGLFTYGYTF
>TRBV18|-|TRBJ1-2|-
TGTGCCAGCTCACCAGGGAGTAACTATGGCTACACCTTC
CASSPGSNYGYTF
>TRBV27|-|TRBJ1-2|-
TGTGCCAGCAGTTTCAAGGGGAACTATGGCTACACCTTC
CASSFKGNYGYTF
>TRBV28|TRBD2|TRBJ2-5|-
TGTGCCAGCAGCTTAGCGGGGGGATTTGAGACCCAGTACTTC
CASSLAGGFETQYF
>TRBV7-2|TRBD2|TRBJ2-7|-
TGTGCCAGCAGCTTAGGGGGCGGGGGGTATTACGAGCAGTACTTC
CASSLGGGGYYEQYF
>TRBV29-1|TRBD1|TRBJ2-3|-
TGCAGCGGGTGGACAGGTCCAGATACGCAGTATTTT
CSGWTGPDTQYF
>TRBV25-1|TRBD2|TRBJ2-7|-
TGTGCCAGCAGTGTGGGACTAGCGGGAGCTGGGGAGCAGTACTTC
CASSVGLAGAGEQYF
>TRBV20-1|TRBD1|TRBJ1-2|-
TGCAGTGCTATCGACAGGGGTGGCTACACCTTC
CSAIDRGGYTF
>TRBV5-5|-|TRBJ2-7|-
TGTGCCAGCAGCTGGACAGTGACCAGGAGCTCCTACGAGCAGTACTTC
CASSWTVTRSSYEQYF
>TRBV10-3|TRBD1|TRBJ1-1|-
TGTGCCATCAGTCAACCGGGACAGGGGGCGACAAGGACTTTCTTT
CAISQPGQGATRTFF
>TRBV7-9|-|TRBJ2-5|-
TGTGCCAGCAGCTTAGCCGGGAGTGAGACCCAGTACTTC
CASSLAGSETQYF
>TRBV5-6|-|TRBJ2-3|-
TGTGCCAGCAGCTTGGTTGCGGTGTCGCAGTATTTT
CASSLVAVSQYF
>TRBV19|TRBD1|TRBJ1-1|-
TGTGCCAGTAGCCCGAACAGGGGTGAAGCTTTCTTT
CASSPNRGEAFF
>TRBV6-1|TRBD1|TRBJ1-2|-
TGTGCCAGCAGTGCCCGGGACAGGCTTACCTTCTATGGCTACACCTTC
CASSARDRLTFYGYTF